The clone carrying this TCR beta chain is deemed medium-sized. Produced via immunoSEQ multiplex PCR; TCRdb's table is partial and in-frame only. The data show 6,500 to 8,500 clones, 65% to 90% seen once. This sample stems from a study of chemoradiotherapy in HPV16-positive cancers. The junction had 8 bases not matched to a gene; V was cut back by 6 bases and J by 6 bases. The CDR3 runs 15 residues. Per germline, CDR1 MNHEY and CDR2 SVGAGI. The rearrangement joins TRBV6-5 to TRBJ1-6, with 7 bases fitting TRBD1. The specimen comprised tumor tissue, sampled from a patient who underwent chemoradiotherapy. This TCR derives from a human donor with HPV-associated anogenital cancer. This chain's CDR3 is CASSQRTGANSPLHF. The CDR3 nucleotides are TGTGCCAGCAGCCAGAGAACAGGGGCTAATTCACCCCTCCACTTT.